These 19 T cell receptor beta chains originate from one sample sequenced in a study of T cell responses to AZD1222 COVID-19 vaccine. Clones were sequenced by immunoSEQ multiplex PCR, and TCRdb holds only the in-frame ones, with some missing. The sample yields over 70,000 clones, 88% seen once. Sequencing was performed on peripheral blood, taken on day 0 of MenACWY control vaccination. The receptors stem from an adult in good health.

This clone was seen only once. CDR3 DNA: TGTGCCAGCAGCTTAGGAGCCCTAGGGGGGAACACTGAAGCTTTCTTT. Translation gives CASSLGALGGNTEAFF. The rearrangement links TRBV7-2 to TRBJ1-1; D possibly corresponds to TRBD1 (6 bases). From germline, CDR1 is SGHTA and CDR2 FQGNSA. The CDR3 is 16 residues long. Trimming cost V 1 base and J 1 base, with 13 bases left between them.

The rearrangement links TRBV5-5 to TRBJ1-5, with 8 bases aligning to TRBD1. After removal of 4 bases from V and 2 bases from J, the junction contained 5 bases not matched to a gene. Per germline, CDR1 SGHKS and CDR2 YYEKEE (reference sequence). The length of the CDR3 is 15 residues. The CDR3 sequence: CASSPDRGGNQPQHF. CDR3 coding DNA: TGTGCCAGCAGCCCCGACAGGGGTGGCAATCAGCCCCAGCATTTT.

The chain joins TRBV2 to TRBJ2-5; 9 nucleotides match TRBD1. The germline CDR1 and CDR2 sequences are SNHLY and FYNNEI. Unmatched junction bases numbered 6, after V lost 6 bases and J lost 4 bases. The CDR3 length is 14 residues. The CDR3 protein is CASSATGGGETQYF. In DNA form, the CDR3 reads TGTGCCAGCAGCGCTACAGGGGGCGGAGAGACCCAGTACTTC. Based on the CDR3 plus reference TRBV2 and TRBJ2-5, the full variable domain is EPEVTQTPSHQVTQMGQEVILRCVPISNHLYFYWYRQILGQKVEFLVSFYNNEISEKSEIFDDQFSVERPDGSNFTLKIRSTKLEDSAMYFCASSATGGGETQYFGPGTRLLVL.

This chain joins TRBV6-5 and TRBJ2-7; D unresolved. Trimming took 2 bases from V and 2 from J, leaving 13 bases between them. The CDR3 loop spans 15 amino acids. Germline lookup yields CDR1 MNHEY and CDR2 SVGAGI. The CDR3 DNA is TGTGCCAGCAGTTACCACGGTATATCAACCTACGAGCAGTACTTC. This codes for CASSYHGISTYEQYF.

The rearrangement uses TRBV6-5 and TRBJ2-5; 8 positions match TRBD2. V was clipped by 5 bases and J by 5 bases; unmatched bases: 7. The CDR3 is 14 residues long. The germline gives CDR1 MNHEY, CDR2 SVGAGI. The CDR3 DNA reads as TGTGCCAGCAGTCCCGGGGGGGTGTTGGAGACCCAGTACTTC. This translates into CASSPGGVLETQYF.

This chain connects TRBV30 to TRBJ1-2; D is possibly TRBD1 (5 bases). Trimming took off 5 bases at V and 4 bases at J, with 14 bases between the two ends. The CDR3 extends over 13 amino acids. The germline CDR1 and CDR2 sequences are GTSNPN and SVGIG (reference sequence). The CDR3 DNA sequence: TGTGCCTGGGGGACGCAAGGGAGCTATGGCTACACCTTC. Amino acids: CAWGTQGSYGYTF.

V gene TRBV5-4 combines with J gene TRBJ2-1, with 8 bases aligning to TRBD2. This CDR3 is 15 amino acids long. V lost 0 bases, J lost 6 bases, and 5 bases stayed unmatched. Germline V gene sequence: CDR1 SGHNT, CDR2 YYREEE (reference sequence). CDR3 nucleotides: TGTGCCAGCAGCTTGGTGGCGGGGGGTGGCAATGAGCAGTTCTTC. It encodes CASSLVAGGGNEQFF.

This chain connects TRBV11-3 to TRBJ1-1; D is unclear. Trimming stripped 5 bases from V and 10 bases from J, with 14 bases between. CDR1 and CDR2 from the germline V gene are SGHNT and YENEEA. This CDR3 region has 12 residues. In nucleotides, the CDR3 is TGTGCCAGCAGCCATGGGTCCAGGCTAGCTTTCTTT. It encodes CASSHGSRLAFF. The variable domain in full, with the rest retrieved from reference TRBV11-3 and TRBJ1-1, is EAGVVQSPRYKIIEKKQPVAFWCNPISGHNTLYWYLQNLGQGPELLIRYENEEAVDDSQLPKDRFSAERLKGVDSTLKIQPAELGDSAVYLCASSHGSRLAFFGQGTRLTVV.

The chain recombines TRBV6-5 with TRBJ1-2; 9 bases align to TRBD1. V dropped 6 bases and J dropped 2; count of bases not matched to a gene: 4. This CDR3 contains 14 residues. Per germline, CDR1 MNHEY and CDR2 SVGAGI. CDR3 in amino acids: CASRPTGGNYGYTF. In DNA form, the CDR3 reads TGTGCCAGCAGGCCTACAGGGGGCAACTATGGCTACACCTTC.

The gene calls are TRBV7-3 and TRBJ2-5; D is undetermined. The CDR3 loop spans 13 amino acids. Looked up from germline, CDR1 is SGHTA and CDR2 is FQGTGA. V shed 4 bases and J shed 5 bases, with 11 bases lying between them. The CDR3 region is CASSWTMGETQYF. CDR3 in DNA: TGTGCCAGCAGCTGGACCATGGGGGAGACCCAGTACTTC.

V gene TRBV2 combines with J gene TRBJ1-5, with TRBD1 matching over 7 bases. The germline CDR1 and CDR2 sequences are SNHLY and FYNNEI. The junction had 4 bases not matched to a gene; V was cut back by 7 bases and J by 4 bases. CDR3 size: 13 residues. For the CDR3, the DNA is TGTGCCAGCACCGACAGGGCGAATCAGCCCCAGCATTTT. Protein sequence: CASTDRANQPQHF.

This rearrangement joins TRBV7-2 to TRBJ1-1, with TRBD1 matching over 8 bases. Germline-derived CDR1 and CDR2 are SGHTA and FQGNSA. Unmatched junction bases numbered 0, after V lost 0 bases and J lost 0 bases. There are 15 residues in the CDR3. CDR3 region: CASSLAGQVNTEAFF. The CDR3 nucleotides read TGTGCCAGCAGCTTAGCGGGACAGGTGAACACTGAAGCTTTCTTT. The full variable domain, rest sourced from reference TRBV7-2 and TRBJ1-1, is GAGVSQSPSNKVTEKGKDVELRCDPISGHTALYWYRQSLGQGLEFLIYFQGNSAPDKSGLPSDRFSAERTGGSVSTLTIQRTQQEDSAVYLCASSLAGQVNTEAFFGQGTRLTVV.

This chain links TRBV5-6 with TRBJ1-2, with TRBD1 as a possible D gene (5 bases). The CDR3 is made up of 14 amino acids. The V end was cut by 6 bases, the J end by 3 bases, with 15 bases between. CDR1 and CDR2 from the germline V gene are SGHDT and YYEEEE. The CDR3 protein is CASTRGFKDYGYTF. The CDR3 DNA is TGTGCCAGCACCCGGGGGTTCAAGGACTATGGCTACACCTTC.

The chain employs TRBV4-2 and TRBJ1-3; the D gene is possibly TRBD1 (6 bases). The CDR3 sequence is 14 residues long. Germline V CDR1 and CDR2: LGHNA, YNFKEQ. V dropped 0 bases and J dropped 4 bases, with 7 bases sitting between them. The CDR3 region is CASSQDTGGNTIYF. The CDR3 DNA is TGTGCCAGCAGCCAAGATACAGGGGGAAACACCATATATTTT.

The rearrangement joins TRBV24-1 to TRBJ2-1; D gene unclear. The CDR3 has 12 amino acids. Germline V gene lookup returns CDR1 KGHDR and CDR2 SFDVKD. V was pared by 10 bases and J by 3 bases, with 9 bases between. CDR3 nucleotide sequence: TGTGCCACTAGCCCAGGCTACAATGAGCAGTTCTTC. Encoded protein: CATSPGYNEQFF.

This chain links TRBV6-2 or TRBV6-3 with TRBJ2-7, with D perhaps TRBD2 (5 bases). CDR3 length equals 12 residues. The germline CDR1 and CDR2 sequences are MNHEY and SVGEGT. Between the trimmed V and J ends, which lost 5 bases and 4 bases, there was a span of 9 bases. CDR3 sequence reads: CASSPRTYEQYF. CDR3 bases: TGTGCCAGCAGTCCCCGGACTTACGAGCAGTACTTC.

V and J are TRBV7-9 and TRBJ2-2; TRBD2 is a possible D gene (6 bases). Trimming left V 3 bases short and J 4 bases short, with 9 bases between. This CDR3 is built from 14 residues. Germline V gene data show CDR1 as SEHNR and CDR2 as FQNEAQ (reference sequence). The CDR3: CASSLGGLTGELFF. The CDR3 region has the DNA TGTGCCAGCAGCTTGGGGGGTCTCACCGGGGAGCTGTTTTTT.

This chain connects TRBV18 to TRBJ2-7; 11 bases agree with TRBD1. Germline trimming cut 3 bases from V and 4 bases from J; bases unmatched to any gene: 5. CDR3 length: 15 residues. CDR1 and CDR2 (germline): KGHSH, LQKENI. The chain's CDR3 is CASSPKGQGVYEQYF. The DNA for the CDR3 is TGTGCCAGCTCACCGAAGGGACAGGGGGTGTACGAGCAGTACTTC.

This sequence joins TRBV5-1 and TRBJ1-1; a weak D match, TRBD1 (5 bases). Trimming shortened V by 0 bases and J by 5 bases, and 11 bases separated the two germline ends. The germline CDR1 and CDR2 sequences are SGHRS and YFSETQ. The CDR3 length is 14 residues. The CDR3 nucleotides read TGCGCCAGCAGCTTGGAGGGACCCAAGACTGAAGCTTTCTTT. Encoded protein: CASSLEGPKTEAFF.